This T cell receptor beta chain came from a study of shared clonotypes between healthy human individuals. Study-level points and caveats: Specimens sampled were limited to blood, with tissue repertoires likely differing.

This CDR3 has 13 amino acids. Only in-frame clones appear in the TCRdb table, and some are missing; sequencing was by immunoSEQ multiplex PCR. The sample includes more than 450,000 clones, approximately 79% of them seen just once. Concerning this clone: The antigen remains undetermined. The sample holds other DNA sequences that translate to the same CDR3.

The study drew all its donors from Caucasian adults living in Nashville, Tennessee. This TCR was recovered from a woman aged 40 to 50 in good health. Some clones in this sample may be carry-over from other donors' samples. The sample comprised PBMCs. The rearrangement uses TRBV21-1 and TRBJ2-5; TRBD1 is the table's D call, not checked against the DNA. TRBV21-1 is flagged as a pseudogene. The CDR3 loop is CASRDRAIETQYF. The CDR3 DNA follows: TGTGCTAGTAGGGACAGGGCCATAGAGACCCAGTACTTC.